The 26 T cell receptor beta chains below come from one sample, sequenced in a study of cytotoxic CD8 clonotypes in ibrutinib-treated CLL. This table comes from immunoSEQ multiplex PCR, and its TCRdb copy is limited to in-frame clones, with some not included. The table has about 150,000 clones, 79% seen once. The sample here was PBMCs, taken after 12 months of ibrutinib treatment. The receptors stem from a human donor with chronic lymphocytic leukemia.

In this sample, this clone turned up a few times. This rearrangement joins TRBV27 to TRBJ2-6; the D call may be TRBD1 or TRBD2 (5 bases each). The germline V gene has CDR1 MNHEY and CDR2 SMNVEV (reference sequence). CDR3 length: 16 amino acids. Trimming removed 6 bases at V and 0 bases at J, with 12 bases between. The chain's CDR3 is CASRSGASSGANVLTF. The DNA for the CDR3 is TGTGCCAGCAGGTCCGGGGCCAGCTCTGGGGCCAACGTCCTGACTTTC.

The chain uses TRBV4-2 and TRBJ2-3; possibly TRBD2 for D (6 bases). V lost 4 bases to trimming and J lost 4 bases, with 21 bases between them. This CDR3 has 17 amino acids. The germline V gene has CDR1 LGHNA and CDR2 YNFKEQ. CDR3 DNA sequence: TGTGCCAGCAGCCGAACACCGGGAGTAATCCGGCCAGATACGCAGTATTTT. Protein product: CASSRTPGVIRPDTQYF.

The V gene is TRBV7-3, the J gene TRBJ2-1, with 14 bases that match TRBD2. Losses at the gene ends were 5 bases for V and 4 bases for J; bases not matched to a gene: 10. CDR1 SGHTA and CDR2 FQGTGA come from the germline V gene. The CDR3 is 18 residues long. The CDR3: CASSPGTSGSFVYNEQFF. The CDR3 bases are TGTGCCAGCAGCCCCGGGACTAGCGGGAGCTTCGTGTACAATGAGCAGTTCTTC.

V is TRBV7-3 and J is TRBJ2-3; the D gene is possibly TRBD2 (5 bases). CDR1 SGHTA and CDR2 FQGTGA come from the germline V gene. This CDR3 is built from 15 residues. V lost 6 bases to trimming and J lost 0 bases, with 13 bases between them. The CDR3 loop is CASRKGDLSTDTQYF. Here the CDR3 DNA reads TGTGCCAGCAGGAAGGGAGATTTGAGCACAGATACGCAGTATTTT.

The J gene is TRBJ2-1, the V gene TRBV5-1, with 11 bases lining up with TRBD2. This CDR3 spans 16 amino acids. V lost 0 bases to trimming and J lost 4 bases; unmatched junction nucleotides: 3. Per the germline V gene, CDR1 is SGHRS and CDR2 is YFSETQ. CDR3 loop: CASSLVLAGVYNEQFF. Here the CDR3 DNA reads TGCGCCAGCAGCTTGGTACTAGCGGGAGTGTACAATGAGCAGTTCTTC.

J is TRBJ1-3 and V is TRBV9, with D perhaps matching TRBD1 (6 bases). This CDR3 has 17 amino acids. Germline-derived CDR1 and CDR2 are SGDLS and YYNGEE. V was pared by 0 bases and J by 3 bases, with 16 bases between. The CDR3 sequence: CASSVGGTPFGGNTIYF. CDR3 DNA sequence: TGTGCCAGCAGCGTAGGTGGGACACCTTTCGGTGGAAACACCATATATTTT.

This chain connects TRBV19 to TRBJ1-2, with TRBD1 as a possible D gene (6 bases). Deletions cut 4 bases from V and 3 bases from J, with 21 bases between. This CDR3 contains 17 residues. The germline V gene has CDR1 LNHDA and CDR2 SQIVND (reference sequence). The CDR3 sequence is CASSTKTGLVVDYGYTF. The DNA of the CDR3 is TGTGCCAGTAGTACAAAAACAGGGTTGGTAGTAGACTATGGCTACACCTTC.

This clone was seen once. The chain carries TRBV18 and TRBJ1-5, with 7 bases aligning to TRBD1. V shed 4 bases, J shed 6 bases, and the junction held 3 bases outside the gene matches. The CDR3 consists of 13 residues. Germline V gene data show CDR1 as KGHSH and CDR2 as LQKENI. This CDR3 is CASSQGAVQPQHF. CDR3 DNA: TGTGCCAGCTCACAGGGGGCTGTTCAGCCCCAGCATTTT.

This clone has just a few counts. This chain uses TRBV23-1 with TRBJ2-1; no clear D gene. TRBV23-1 is classed as an ORF, of uncertain function. The CDR3 has 15 amino acids. Trimming left V 7 bases short and J 2 bases short, with 15 bases between. The CDR3 protein is CASTRTILPYNEQFF. The CDR3 DNA reads as TGCGCCAGCACCAGGACCATCCTTCCCTACAATGAGCAGTTCTTC.

Details on this clone: At one boundary the junction diverges from the germline segment, which might be a read error. This chain joins TRBV7-7 and TRBJ2-7, with 13 positions matching TRBD2. Germline CDR1 is SSHAT and CDR2 is FNYEAQ (reference sequence). The CDR3 sequence is 15 residues long. The CDR3 nucleotides read TGTGCTAGCAGCCCCGGACTAGCGGGAGTCTACGAGCAGTACTTC. Translation: CASSPGLAGVYEQYF. The complete variable domain, with remaining parts taken from reference TRBV7-7 and TRBJ2-7, reads GAGVSQSPRYKVTKRGQDVTLRCDPISSHATLYWYQQALGQGPEFLTYFNYEAQPDKSGLPSDRFSAERPEGSISTLTIQRTEQRDSAMYRCASSPGLAGVYEQYFGPGTRLTVT.

This clone was observed a handful of times. Mismatch with germline at one junction end may stem from a read error. V usage is TRBV7-7 and J usage is TRBJ2-1, with D possibly being TRBD2 (6 bases). The CDR3 is made up of 13 amino acids. Germline lookup yields CDR1 SSHAT and CDR2 FNYEAQ (reference sequence). The CDR3 is CASSLAGGAEQFF. The CDR3 region has the DNA TGTGCTAGCAGCTTAGCCGGAGGGGCTGAGCAGTTCTTC.

J is TRBJ2-3 and V is TRBV9; 8 bases align to TRBD2. Looked up from germline, CDR1 is SGDLS and CDR2 is YYNGEE. V lost 4 bases to trimming and J lost 2 bases; unmatched junction nucleotides: 6. The CDR3 contains 15 residues. The CDR3 protein is CASSFGLADTDTQYF. The CDR3 coding sequence is TGTGCCAGCAGCTTCGGACTAGCAGACACAGATACGCAGTATTTT.

This chain links TRBV19 with TRBJ1-5, with 11 bases identical to TRBD1. With 4 bases clipped from V and 7 bases from J, the junction kept 9 bases outside the gene matches. The CDR3 totals 16 residues. The V gene's germline CDR1 is LNHDA and CDR2 SQIVND (reference sequence). DNA for the CDR3: TGTGCCAGTAGTAAAAACCGGGACAGGGGGAGCCAGCCCCAGCATTTT. This codes for CASSKNRDRGSQPQHF.

This sequence joins TRBV6-1 and TRBJ1-4; TRBD1 matches at 7 bases. The CDR3 sequence is 12 residues long. The germline CDR1 and CDR2 sequences are MNHNS and SASEGT. Trimming removed 8 bases from V and 7 bases from J; junction bases left unmatched: 4. CDR3 protein: CASRQGGEKLFF. The CDR3 bases are TGTGCCAGCCGACAGGGAGGTGAAAAACTGTTTTTT.

The V call is TRBV5-6, the J call TRBJ2-7; 10 positions agree with TRBD1. The CDR3 is 15 amino acids. Germline V gives CDR1 SGHDT, CDR2 YYEEEE. The V and J ends lost 0 bases and 3 bases, in that order; junction bases with no gene match: 3. The chain's CDR3 is CASSLVRTGGYEQYF. CDR3 sequence (DNA): TGTGCCAGCAGCTTGGTCAGGACAGGGGGCTACGAGCAGTACTTC.

This clone was seen once. The V and J genes are TRBV2 and TRBJ1-5; D unclear. Trimming removed 2 bases at V and 9 bases at J, with 11 bases between. Germline assignment: CDR1 SNHLY and CDR2 FYNNEI. The CDR3 runs 13 residues. The CDR3 here is CASSEYRGSPQHF. The DNA of the CDR3 is TGTGCCAGCAGTGAATATCGGGGTTCGCCCCAGCATTTT. The full variable domain, its missing parts supplied by reference TRBV2 and TRBJ1-5, is EPEVTQTPSHQVTQMGQEVILRCVPISNHLYFYWYRQILGQKVEFLVSFYNNEISEKSEIFDDQFSVERPDGSNFTLKIRSTKLEDSAMYFCASSEYRGSPQHFGDGTRLSIL.

This clone was counted a few times. This rearrangement joins TRBV4-1 to TRBJ1-5; 8 positions agree with TRBD1. The germline CDR1 and CDR2 sequences are MGHRA and YSYEKL. CDR3 length: 15 residues. J lost 6 bases, V lost 4 bases, and 8 bases had no gene match. CDR3 in amino acids: CASSRGTGGSQPQHF. CDR3 in DNA: TGCGCCAGCAGCCGCGGGACAGGTGGATCTCAGCCCCAGCATTTT.

This clone has just a few counts. The genes are TRBV11-1 and TRBJ1-1; possible D gene TRBD1, 5 bases. With 3 bases removed from V and 3 bases from J, the gap between germline ends came to 11 bases. Germline values: CDR1 SGHAT, CDR2 FQDESV (reference sequence). CDR3 length: 14 amino acids. The CDR3 loop is CASSFGGEHTEAFF. CDR3 DNA: TGTGCCAGCAGCTTCGGAGGGGAACACACTGAAGCTTTCTTT.

The rearrangement uses TRBV4-3 and TRBJ2-7; 9 bases are a match to TRBD2. The germline gives CDR1 LGHNA, CDR2 YSLEER. Trimming took 1 base from V and 2 from J; bases not matched to a gene: 3. CDR3 length: 15 residues. The CDR3 DNA reads as TGCGCCAGCAGCCAAGGACTAGCGGATACCTACGAGCAGTACTTC. It codes for CASSQGLADTYEQYF.

This clone was detected a few times. The J gene is TRBJ2-7, the V gene TRBV11-2; D gene ambiguous. Germline V gene data show CDR1 as SGHAT and CDR2 as FQNNGV. The CDR3 runs 17 residues. Trimming pared 1 base from V and 6 bases from J, leaving 22 bases between. The DNA of the CDR3 is TGTGCCAGCAGCTTAGGAGGCGCGTGGCCTCGGCTACTCGAGCAGTACTTC. As protein: CASSLGGAWPRLLEQYF.

The chain recombines TRBV27 with TRBJ1-4; D possibly corresponds to TRBD1 (6 bases). The CDR3 totals 18 residues. Trimming removed 4 bases at V and 3 bases at J, with 21 bases between. From germline, CDR1 is MNHEY and CDR2 SMNVEV (reference sequence). In DNA form, the CDR3 reads TGTGCCAGCAGTTCCAGGACGCGGGGGCTTCGGCCTAATGAAAAACTGTTTTTT. Translated, it gives CASSSRTRGLRPNEKLFF.

V and J are TRBV6-5 and TRBJ1-3; D gene ambiguous. The CDR3 covers 14 residues. V shed 7 bases and J shed 0 bases, with 10 bases lying between them. Germline lookup yields CDR1 MNHEY and CDR2 SVGAGI. CDR3 nucleotides: TGTGCCAGCACCGGGGAGCTCTCTGGAAACACCATATATTTT. Its protein product is CASTGELSGNTIYF.

The V gene is TRBV9, the J gene TRBJ2-3, with D hard to call. Trimming shortened V by 3 bases and J by 5 bases, and 7 bases separated the two germline ends. The CDR3 has 12 amino acids. CDR1 and CDR2 (germline): SGDLS, YYNGEE. CDR3 DNA: TGTGCCAGCAGCGGAGAATTAGATACGCAGTATTTT. Its translation: CASSGELDTQYF.

V and J are TRBV11-2 and TRBJ2-5, with 8 positions matching TRBD2. The junction had 4 bases not matched to a gene; V was cut back by 2 bases and J by 5 bases. CDR1 SGHAT and CDR2 FQNNGV come from the germline V gene. The CDR3 runs 14 residues. The CDR3 DNA reads TGTGCCAGCAGCTTAACGGGGGGGGCCGAGACCCAGTACTTC. As protein: CASSLTGGAETQYF.

This CDR3 is CASSPQTGNPGEKLFF. CDR3 coding DNA: TGTGCCAGCAGTCCCCAAACAGGGAACCCGGGGGAAAAACTGTTTTTT. The V and J genes are TRBV2 and TRBJ1-4; a weak D match, TRBD1 (6 bases). This CDR3 spans 16 amino acids. Germline-derived CDR1 and CDR2 are SNHLY and FYNNEI. V lost 5 bases and J lost 8, with 21 bases in between.

This chain joins TRBV4-1 and TRBJ2-5, with 9 bases identical to TRBD1. The CDR3 is 15 amino acids. Germline trimming cut 0 bases from V and 2 bases from J; bases unmatched to any gene: 1. Germline CDR1 and CDR2: MGHRA and YSYEKL. This chain's CDR3 is CASSQEDRGQETQYF. CDR3 in DNA: TGCGCCAGCAGCCAAGAGGACAGGGGACAAGAGACCCAGTACTTC.